The 25 T cell receptor beta chains below were found in one sample sequenced in a study of technical replicates of blood from several donors. TCRdb's table, derived via immunoSEQ multiplex PCR, lists solely in-frame clones and lacks some. The sample carries 85,000 to 100,000 clones, around 95% recorded once. The specimen was T cells isolated from PBMCs. Source of these receptors: a human donor in good health.

This sequence joins TRBV5-1 and TRBJ2-1, with TRBD2 matching over 11 bases. The CDR3 contains 16 residues. The germline V gene encodes CDR1 SGHRS and CDR2 YFSETQ. The trim removed 4 bases at V and 2 bases at J, leaving 5 bases unmatched. CDR3 DNA sequence: TGCGCCAGCAGCACACTAGCGGGGGACACCTACAATGAGCAGTTCTTC. It encodes CASSTLAGDTYNEQFF. Filled out from reference TRBV5-1 and TRBJ2-1, the complete variable domain reads KAGVTQTPRYLIKTRGQQVTLSCSPISGHRSVSWYQQTPGQGLQFLFEYFSETQRNKGNFPGRFSGRQFSNSRSEMNVSTLELGDSALYLCASSTLAGDTYNEQFFGPGTRLTVL.

This chain connects TRBV27 to TRBJ2-3; a possible D gene is TRBD2 (5 bases). The V and J ends lost 5 bases and 2 bases respectively, with 8 bases between them. The CDR3 length is 13 residues. Germline CDR1 and CDR2: MNHEY and SMNVEV (reference sequence). The CDR3 DNA follows: TGTGCCAGCAGTCTGACTACCACAGATACGCAGTATTTT. As protein: CASSLTTTDTQYF.

This sequence joins TRBV28 and TRBJ2-7, with 9 bases identical to TRBD2. The J segment lost 3 bases and the V segment lost 3 bases, leaving 3 bases of the junction unmatched. This CDR3 has 14 amino acids. Germline V gene sequence: CDR1 MDHEN, CDR2 SYDVKM. CDR3 residues: CASSLTSGIYEQYF. The CDR3 DNA is TGTGCCAGCAGTTTGACTAGCGGAATCTACGAGCAGTACTTC.

This chain links TRBV15 with TRBJ2-1, with TRBD1 matching over 9 bases. From germline, CDR1 is LNHNV and CDR2 YYDKDF (reference sequence). This CDR3 has 16 residues. V shed 3 bases, J shed 2 bases, and the junction held 5 bases outside the gene matches. DNA of the CDR3: TGTGCCACCAGCAGGGCCGGGACAGGGACCTACAATGAGCAGTTCTTC. Its protein product is CATSRAGTGTYNEQFF. The full variable domain, completed using reference TRBV15 and TRBJ2-1, is DAMVIQNPRYQVTQFGKPVTLSCSQTLNHNVMYWYQQKSSQAPKLLFHYYDKDFNNEADTPDNFQSRRPNTSFCFLDIRSPGLGDTAMYLCATSRAGTGTYNEQFFGPGTRLTVL.

The CDR3 sequence is CASSEYFAGAGELFF. DNA for the CDR3: TGTGCCAGCAGTGAATATTTTGCGGGGGCCGGGGAGCTGTTTTTT. The chain joins TRBV6-1 to TRBJ2-2; the match to TRBD2 covers 7 bases. The CDR3 runs 15 residues. The V gene end was trimmed by 2 bases and the J gene end by 6 bases; junction bases not matched to a gene: 6. CDR1 is MNHNS, CDR2 SASEGT, per germline.

The chain recombines TRBV28 with TRBJ1-2; 8 positions match TRBD1. Losses at the gene ends were 8 bases for V and 3 bases for J; bases not matched to a gene: 5. This CDR3 spans 13 amino acids. Germline loops: CDR1 MDHEN, CDR2 SYDVKM. In nucleotides, the CDR3 is TGTGCCAGCCAACAGGGGGTCCACTATGGCTACACCTTC. This gives the protein CASQQGVHYGYTF.

The rearrangement uses TRBV6-1 and TRBJ2-3, with TRBD2 identical over 11 bases. The J segment lost 5 bases and the V segment lost 7 bases, leaving 5 bases of the junction unmatched. Looked up from germline, CDR1 is MNHNS and CDR2 is SASEGT. This CDR3 is 14 amino acids long. This CDR3 reads CASTLAGVVDTQYF. The CDR3 nucleotides are TGTGCCAGCACACTAGCGGGAGTGGTAGATACGCAGTATTTT.

The V call is TRBV11-2, the J call TRBJ1-1, with a possible D match to TRBD1 (6 bases). V lost 5 bases to trimming and J lost 11 bases, with 15 bases between them. CDR1 is SGHAT, CDR2 FQNNGV, per germline. The CDR3 has 12 amino acids. The CDR3 coding sequence is TGTGCCAGCAGCATAGGGGCAGGGGACGCTTTCTTT. Protein sequence: CASSIGAGDAFF.

The CDR3 bases are TGTGCCAGTAGTATACTCGCTAGCGGGGTCTACAATGAGCAGTTCTTC. It yields the protein CASSILASGVYNEQFF. This rearrangement joins TRBV19 to TRBJ2-1; 9 bases match TRBD2. This CDR3 contains 16 residues. The V segment lost 2 bases and the J segment 3 bases; nucleotides outside the gene matches: 5. Per germline, CDR1 LNHDA and CDR2 SQIVND (reference sequence).

The gene calls are TRBV2 and TRBJ2-7, with D tentatively TRBD2 (5 bases). Trimming removed 8 bases from V and 3 bases from J, with 20 bases in between. The CDR3 length is 15 residues. The V gene's germline CDR1 is SNHLY and CDR2 FYNNEI. Here the CDR3 reads CASQVSSGEGYEQYF. The CDR3 DNA reads as TGTGCCAGCCAAGTATCGAGCGGAGAAGGCTACGAGCAGTACTTC.

The rearrangement joins TRBV7-8 to TRBJ2-2; D not certain. Germline CDR1 reads SGHVS; CDR2 reads FQNEAQ. CDR3 length equals 14 residues. The V end was cut by 5 bases, the J end by 0 bases, with 7 bases between. The DNA of the CDR3 is TGTGCCAGCAGCACGACTGCGAACACCGGGGAGCTGTTTTTT. As protein: CASSTTANTGELFF.

The gene calls are TRBV21-1 and TRBJ1-2; no check of the table's D call, TRBD1, against the DNA was made. TRBV21-1 is assigned pseudogene status. The CDR3 loop spans 15 amino acids. This CDR3 is CASSKARRQDYGYTF. CDR3 coding DNA: TGTGCCAGCAGCAAAGCGCGCAGACAAGACTATGGCTACACCTTC.

This sequence joins TRBV6-1 and TRBJ2-5; 13 nucleotides align to TRBD2. V dropped 11 bases and J dropped 5; count of bases not matched to a gene: 11. CDR1 is MNHNS, CDR2 SASEGT, per germline. The CDR3 length is 15 residues. The DNA for the CDR3 is TGTGCCGGCACCCGGACTAGCGGGGGCCGGGAGACCCAGTACTTC. Translated: CAGTRTSGGRETQYF.

This chain uses TRBV9 with TRBJ2-3; 8 bases agree with TRBD1. The CDR3 covers 12 residues. V trimming: 3 bases; J trimming: 10 bases; junction bases outside the gene matches: 4. Germline assignment: CDR1 SGDLS and CDR2 YYNGEE. Written as DNA, the CDR3 is TGTGCCAGCAGCGATGGACAGGGTCCGCAGTATTTT. It translates to CASSDGQGPQYF.

This clone turned up a few times. The gene calls are TRBV28 and TRBJ1-1; TRBD1 might be the D (5 bases). Trimming stripped 4 bases from V and 1 base from J, with 16 bases between. The CDR3 sequence is 16 residues long. Germline V gene lookup returns CDR1 MDHEN and CDR2 SYDVKM. The chain's CDR3 is CASSSYFRDPNTEAFF. CDR3 nucleotides: TGTGCCAGCAGTTCTTACTTCAGGGATCCGAACACTGAAGCTTTCTTT.

CDR3 loop: CASSPGAYGYTF. CDR3 DNA: TGTGCCAGCAGTCCAGGTGCCTATGGCTACACCTTC. J is TRBJ1-2 and V is TRBV28; D uncertain. V lost 5 bases to trimming and J lost 4 bases, with 8 bases between them. Germline V gene data show CDR1 as MDHEN and CDR2 as SYDVKM. This CDR3 is 12 amino acids long.

The chain employs TRBV27 and TRBJ1-2; tentative D call: TRBD1 (6 bases). V gave up 5 bases and J gave up 0 bases, with 13 bases separating them. CDR1 MNHEY and CDR2 SMNVEV come from the germline V gene (reference sequence). This CDR3 is 15 amino acids long. In DNA form, the CDR3 reads TGTGCCAGCAGTCTACAGGGATTAGCTAACTATGGCTACACCTTC. Its protein product is CASSLQGLANYGYTF.

J is TRBJ2-1 and V is TRBV11-3, with D hard to call. The CDR3 has 14 residues. With 1 base removed from V and 4 bases from J, the gap between germline ends came to 8 bases. Per germline, CDR1 SGHNT and CDR2 YENEEA. CDR3 sequence reads: CASSLVPRYNEQFF. DNA for the CDR3: TGTGCCAGCAGCTTAGTTCCCCGGTACAATGAGCAGTTCTTC.

The chain uses TRBV10-2 and TRBJ2-2; 8 nucleotides agree with TRBD1. The J segment lost 6 bases and the V segment lost 8 bases, leaving 5 bases of the junction unmatched. The CDR3 consists of 13 residues. Germline-derived CDR1 and CDR2 are WSHSY and SAAADI. DNA of the CDR3: TGCGCCAGCCGGACAGGGACCGCCGGGGAGCTGTTTTTT. Its protein is CASRTGTAGELFF.

V usage is TRBV2 and J usage is TRBJ2-7; 7 bases line up with TRBD2. The CDR3 is made up of 14 amino acids. J was trimmed by 5 bases and V by 6 bases; bases with no gene match: 10. Germline V gene data show CDR1 as SNHLY and CDR2 as FYNNEI. CDR3 protein: CASRTTGTMHEQYF. CDR3 bases: TGTGCCAGCAGAACCACCGGGACTATGCACGAGCAGTACTTC.

This chain uses TRBV4-1 with TRBJ2-3; 8 bases match TRBD2. The CDR3 runs to 18 residues. The germline gives CDR1 MGHRA, CDR2 YSYEKL. Trimming took 2 bases from V and 2 from J; bases not matched to a gene: 12. This chain's CDR3 is CASSQNPLERGPTDTQYF. The CDR3 DNA is TGCGCCAGCAGCCAAAATCCTTTAGAGCGGGGGCCCACAGATACGCAGTATTTT.

V gene TRBV29-1 combines with J gene TRBJ2-5; D perhaps matches TRBD1 (6 bases). Germline CDR1 is SQVTM and CDR2 is ANQGSEA. CDR3 length: 14 residues. Trimming took off 5 bases at V and 5 bases at J, with 18 bases between the two ends. CDR3 DNA sequence: TGCAGCGTTACCGCAGGGGTCTCTCTGGAGACCCAGTACTTC. Translated, it gives CSVTAGVSLETQYF. Supplemented by reference TRBV29-1 and TRBJ2-5, the full variable domain reads SAVISQKPSRDICQRGTSLTIQCQVDSQVTMMFWYRQQPGQSLTLIATANQGSEATYESGFVIDKFPISRPNLTFSTLTVSNMSPEDSSIYLCSVTAGVSLETQYFGPGTRLLVL.

The gene calls are TRBV5-1 and TRBJ1-1; 7 bases align to TRBD1. V shed 4 bases and J 1 base; nucleotides not matched to a gene: 4. This CDR3 spans 14 amino acids. Germline CDR1 reads SGHRS; CDR2 reads YFSETQ. CDR3 loop: CASSMGQPNTEAFF. The CDR3 DNA is TGCGCCAGCAGCATGGGACAGCCGAACACTGAAGCTTTCTTT.

The chain employs TRBV9 and TRBJ2-1; TRBD2 matches at 9 bases. V lost 3 bases, J lost 0 bases, and 19 bases stayed unmatched. The CDR3 spans 21 residues. Germline-derived CDR1 and CDR2 are SGDLS and YYNGEE. CDR3 bases: TGTGCCAGCAGCGGCGTAGCGGGCGGGAGGGCCCCCGTTAGCTCCTACAATGAGCAGTTCTTC. Encoded protein: CASSGVAGGRAPVSSYNEQFF.

This chain connects TRBV7-3 to TRBJ1-1, with D possibly being TRBD1 (6 bases). From germline, CDR1 is SGHTA and CDR2 FQGTGA. CDR3 length equals 14 residues. Between the trimmed V and J ends, which lost 5 bases and 5 bases, there was a span of 15 bases. The DNA of the CDR3 is TGTGCCAGCAGCCCTACGGGGGGCGGGACTGAAGCTTTCTTT. The encoded protein is CASSPTGGGTEAFF.